The clone carrying this T cell receptor beta chain has only a few counts. Antigen specificity is unknown. This sample is drawn from a study of T-cell memory formation after mild COVID-19. The CDR3 consists of 14 residues. Germline loops: CDR1 MDHEN, CDR2 SYDVKM. V lost 6 bases to trimming and J lost 0 bases, with 6 bases between them. 5'RACE, which relied on constant-segment primers, yielded TCR alpha and TCR beta cDNA libraries carrying sample barcodes and UMIs. MiXCR was run by TCRdb on the 5' RACE reads, yielding one entry per CDR3 protein. The sample holds about 260,000 distinct CDR3 sequences, around 16% seen once. Notes on the study in general: CD4/CD8 balance held among clones contracting day 15 to 85, and later expanders leaned CD4+. CD8+ contracting clones occupied EMRA, while CD4+ ones occupied mainly CM and EM.

Sequences were obtained from PBMCs or a T cell subset sorted from them (not recorded which). The source of this sequence is a young man who had mild COVID-19 (a few samples of this study predate the infection). Cell type and time point are not known. The chain joins TRBV28 to TRBJ2-6; D not resolved. CDR3 in DNA: TGTGCCAGCAGACCCCGCTCTGGGGCCAACGTCCTGACTTTC. Protein: CASRPRSGANVLTF.